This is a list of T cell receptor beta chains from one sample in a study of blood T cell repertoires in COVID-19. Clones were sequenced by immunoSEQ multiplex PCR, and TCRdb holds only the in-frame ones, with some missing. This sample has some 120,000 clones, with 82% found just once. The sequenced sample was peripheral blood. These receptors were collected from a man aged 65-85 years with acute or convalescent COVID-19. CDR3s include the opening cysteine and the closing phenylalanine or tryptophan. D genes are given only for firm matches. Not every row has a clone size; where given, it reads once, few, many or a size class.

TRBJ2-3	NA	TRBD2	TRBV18	TGTGCCAGCTCCCGGACTAGCTCAGATACGCAGTATTTT	CASSRTSSDTQYF
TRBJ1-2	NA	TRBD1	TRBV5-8	TGTGCCAGCAGCTTGAAACAGGGGGACTATGGCTACACCTTC	CASSLKQGDYGYTF
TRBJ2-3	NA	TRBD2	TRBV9	TGTGCCAGCAGCCCGGGGAGCGGGAGGATCACGGATACGCAGTATTTT	CASSPGSGRITDTQYF
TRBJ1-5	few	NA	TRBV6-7	TGTGCCAGCAGTTACAGGAACAGCTATAGCAATCAGCCCCAGCATTTT	CASSYRNSYSNQPQHF
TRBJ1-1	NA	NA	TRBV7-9	TGTGCCAGCAGCGCTAGCACCCAAGTGGATGAAGCTTTCTTT	CASSASTQVDEAFF
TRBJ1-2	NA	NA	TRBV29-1	TGCAGCGTAGCCGAGAGGGACTATGGCTACACCTTC	CSVAERDYGYTF
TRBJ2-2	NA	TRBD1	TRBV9	TGTGCCAGCAGCGTAGGCAGCCACAGGGGGCGCGTGAACACCGGGGAGCTGTTTTTT	CASSVGSHRGRVNTGELFF
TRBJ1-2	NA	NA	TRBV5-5	TGTGCCAGCAGCTTTAGCGCGCCAACCTATGGCTACACCTTC	CASSFSAPTYGYTF
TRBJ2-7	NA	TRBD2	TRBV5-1	TGCGCCAGCAGCACCGGGACTAGCGGGAGACTGGGCTACGAGCAGTACTTC	CASSTGTSGRLGYEQYF
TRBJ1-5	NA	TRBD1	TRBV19	TGTGCCAGTAGTAGAGGACAGGGGTCTATAGGCAATCAGCCCCAGCATTTT	CASSRGQGSIGNQPQHF
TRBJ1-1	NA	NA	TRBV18	TGTGCCAGCTCACCAACAGGGTATGAAGCTTTCTTT	CASSPTGYEAFF
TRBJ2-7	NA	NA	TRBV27	TGTGCCAGCAGTTTATCGGGGGCAAACTCCTACGAGCAGTACTTC	CASSLSGANSYEQYF
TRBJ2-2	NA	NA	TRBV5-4	TGTGCCAGCAGCTCCCCCGGAGCGGGCACCGGGGAGCTGTTTTTT	CASSSPGAGTGELFF
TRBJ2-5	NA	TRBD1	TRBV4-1	TGCGCCAGCAGCCAACCCGACAGGGGGCAAGAAGAGACCCAGTACTTC	CASSQPDRGQEETQYF
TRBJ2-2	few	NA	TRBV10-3	TGTGCCATCAGTGAGGGGGCTGGCGGGGAGCTGTTTTTT	CAISEGAGGELFF
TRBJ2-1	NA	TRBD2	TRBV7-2	TGTGCCAGCAGCCCCCGACTAGCGGGAAGCTATGAGCAGTTCTTC	CASSPRLAGSYEQFF
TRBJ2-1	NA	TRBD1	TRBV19	TGTGCCAGTAGGGATGCAGGGGGTTCCTACAATGAGCAGTTCTTC	CASRDAGGSYNEQFF
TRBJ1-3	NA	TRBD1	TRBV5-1	TGCGCCAGCAGCTCACAGGGGTCGGGAAACACCATATATTTT	CASSSQGSGNTIYF
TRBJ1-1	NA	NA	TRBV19	TGTGCCAGTAGTATTTATCGGGACACTGAAGCTTTCTTT	CASSIYRDTEAFF
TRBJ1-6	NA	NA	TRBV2	TGTGCCAGCAAAGAGAGGGAGAATTCACCCCTCCACTTT	CASKERENSPLHF
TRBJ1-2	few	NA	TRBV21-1	TGTGCCAGCAGCTCACGAGATCGTAATTACTATGGCTACACCTTC	CASSSRDRNYYGYTF
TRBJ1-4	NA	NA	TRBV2	TGTGCCAGCACGGCAACAGGAAAGAATGAAAAACTGTTTTTT	CASTATGKNEKLFF
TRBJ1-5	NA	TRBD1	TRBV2	TGTGCCAGCAGTTTCAACAGGGGGAAGGATCAGCCCCAGCATTTT	CASSFNRGKDQPQHF
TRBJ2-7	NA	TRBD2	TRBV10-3	TGTGCCATCAGGATAGCGGGAGCCAACGAGCAGTACTTC	CAIRIAGANEQYF
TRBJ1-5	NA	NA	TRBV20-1	TGCAGTGCTATGGACAGACAGCCCCAGCATTTT	CSAMDRQPQHF